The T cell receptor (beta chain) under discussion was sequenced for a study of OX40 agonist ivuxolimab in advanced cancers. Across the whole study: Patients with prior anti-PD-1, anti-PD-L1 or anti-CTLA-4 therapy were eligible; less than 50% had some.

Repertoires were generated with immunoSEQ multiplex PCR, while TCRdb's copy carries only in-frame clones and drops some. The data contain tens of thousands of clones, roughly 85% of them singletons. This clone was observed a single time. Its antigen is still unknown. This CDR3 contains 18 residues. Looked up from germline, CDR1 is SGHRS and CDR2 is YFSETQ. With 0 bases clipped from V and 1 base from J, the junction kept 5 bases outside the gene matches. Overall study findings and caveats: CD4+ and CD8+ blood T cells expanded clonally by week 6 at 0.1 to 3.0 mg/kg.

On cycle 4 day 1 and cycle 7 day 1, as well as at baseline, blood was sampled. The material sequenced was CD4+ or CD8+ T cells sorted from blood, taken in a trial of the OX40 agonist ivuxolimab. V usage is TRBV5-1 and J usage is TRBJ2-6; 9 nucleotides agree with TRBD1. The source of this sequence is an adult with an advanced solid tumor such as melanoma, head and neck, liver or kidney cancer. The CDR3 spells CASSLAGQGRSGANVLTF. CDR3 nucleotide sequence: TGCGCCAGCAGCTTGGCCGGACAGGGGAGGTCTGGGGCCAACGTCCTGACTTTC.